The rows below give T cell receptor beta chains drawn from one sample of a study of regulatory T cells in long-lasting Graves disease. TCRdb re-called the multiplex PCR reads through MiXCR, storing one row per CDR3 protein. Among 550,000 to 700,000 distinct CDR3 sequences, about 16% were seen once, and the ten largest hold around 12%. This same sample was also taken into another study, of T cells in Graves' hyperthyroidism and ophthalmopathy.

The source material was peripheral blood mononuclear cells (PBMCs), sampled at new diagnosis, from a patient treated with antithyroid drugs. The source of these receptors is a man aged 18 to 29 with Graves disease. Each CDR3 is given with its conserved first and last residue. Each record gives: V gene, J gene, CDR3 protein.

>TRBV7-7|TRBJ2-5
CASSSSGRAETQYF
>TRBV4-1|TRBJ1-4
CASSQVGKLFF
>TRBV20-1|TRBJ2-3
CSARTVTQYF
>TRBV5-1|TRBJ1-1
CASSLRDRVQKNTEAFF
>TRBV5-6|TRBJ2-7
CASSRRGRAREQYF
>TRBV4-2|TRBJ1-2
CASSQATGGVNYGYTF
>TRBV28|TRBJ2-1
CASSRPGTRDNEQFF
>TRBV6-2/TRBV6-3|TRBJ2-7
CASSSGQGAFYEQYF
>TRBV28|TRBJ1-5
CASRYPGAYQPQHF
>TRBV19|TRBJ1-2
CASQNPGQGGRYGYTF
>TRBV19|TRBJ2-1
CASTEREGSYNEQFF
>TRBV20-1|TRBJ2-5
CSATPGLAGVPETQYF
>TRBV20-1|TRBJ1-5
CSAPYRGNQPQHF
>TRBV11-2|TRBJ2-7
CASSTLEGTYEQYF
>TRBV20-1|TRBJ2-5
CSARVEAWETQYF
>TRBV9|TRBJ1-4
CASSVAGTTNEKLFF
>TRBV27|TRBJ2-3
CASSPDPTSGSTDTQYF
>TRBV9|TRBJ2-3
CASSASGTRTDTQYF
>TRBV7-3|TRBJ2-1
CASSLAGGPLDEQFF
>TRBV7-9|TRBJ2-5
CASSLAVEGRETQYF
>TRBV7-3|TRBJ2-3
CASSLLPSGRADDTQYF
>TRBV15|TRBJ2-6
CATSSRGSGANVLTF
>TRBV24-1|TRBJ1-1
CATSDPGRGVGTEAFF
>TRBV6-2/TRBV6-3|TRBJ2-1
CASSWGGTYNEQFF
>TRBV4-1|TRBJ2-7
CASSGTAAYEQYF
>TRBV20-1|TRBJ1-1
CSARTNRATEAFF
>TRBV7-9|TRBJ1-1
CASSFGPGPNVAFF
>TRBV20-1|TRBJ2-2
CSATRKSTGELFF
>TRBV7-3|TRBJ2-1
CASSSSGTSGRSEQFF